The 9 T cell receptor beta chains given below trace back to one sample, sequenced in a study of regulatory T cells in long-lasting Graves disease. Time point here: persistent/refractory GD, antithyroid drugs over 5 years with positive TRAb. Generation of the TCR library employed RNA extracted from PBMCs. Construction of the TCR beta libraries employed iRepertoire HTBI primers in conjunction with Arm-PCR of CDR3 regions. TCRdb independently ran MiXCR on the multiplex PCR reads; one entry per CDR3 protein. This sample has about 420,000 distinct CDR3 sequences, with roughly a quarter found just once. The sequenced sample was peripheral blood mononuclear cells (PBMCs), obtained when the disease was refractory, from a patient treated with antithyroid drugs. Every receptor here comes from a female donor with Graves disease.

This clonotype was seen more than once but under ten times. V is TRBV14 and J is TRBJ2-7, with D perhaps TRBD1 or TRBD2 (6 bases each). The CDR3 totals 16 residues. Trimming cost V 1 base and J 3 bases, with 16 bases left between them. Germline loops: CDR1 SGHDN, CDR2 FVKESK. CDR3 protein: CASSQGLWGAFYEQYF. The CDR3 nucleotides are TGTGCCAGCAGCCAAGGATTATGGGGGGCATTCTACGAGCAGTACTTC.

The J gene is TRBJ1-6, the V gene TRBV9; unclear D gene. Germline CDR1 and CDR2: SGDLS and YYNGEE. V lost 3 bases and J 14 bases, leaving 12 bases between the germline ends. This CDR3 contains 12 residues. The CDR3 spells CASSEPLGTLHF. The DNA for the CDR3 is TGTGCCAGCAGCGAACCCTTGGGGACCCTCCACTTT.

A few counts support this clonotype. The chain joins TRBV7-9 to TRBJ2-7; D might be TRBD1 (6 bases). The germline V and J ends were trimmed by 4 bases and 5 bases, with 18 bases remaining between them. The germline V gene has CDR1 SEHNR and CDR2 FQNEAQ (reference sequence). This CDR3 comprises 15 residues. The CDR3 loop reads CASSWQQGGGDEQYF. The CDR3 DNA is TGTGCCAGCAGCTGGCAACAGGGTGGAGGCGACGAGCAGTACTTC. The entire variable domain, with the rest obtained from reference TRBV7-9 and TRBJ2-7, is as follows: DTGVSQNPRHKITKRGQNVTFRCDPISEHNRLYWYRQTLGQGPEFLTYFQNEAQLEKSRLLSDRFSAERPKGSFSTLEIQRTEQGDSAMYLCASSWQQGGGDEQYFGPGTRLTVT.

The chain carries TRBV3-1 and TRBJ2-7, with D hard to call. Deletions cut 10 bases from V and 1 base from J, with 20 bases between. The CDR3 consists of 15 residues. Germline V gene data show CDR1 as LGHDT and CDR2 as YNNKEL (reference sequence). The CDR3 sequence: CANRSGVGSSYEQYF. The CDR3 coding sequence is TGTGCCAACAGATCAGGAGTCGGATCATCCTACGAGCAGTACTTC.

This clonotype was seen a few times. The chain has TRBV10-3 and TRBJ2-3; TRBD2 matches at 7 bases. Unmatched junction bases numbered 12, after V lost 11 bases and J lost 4 bases. This CDR3 comprises 14 residues. CDR1 is ENHRY and CDR2 is SYGVKD in the germline V gene. The CDR3 loop reads CAVLGGGRADTQYF. The CDR3 DNA is TGTGCCGTACTTGGGGGAGGGAGGGCAGATACGCAGTATTTT.

This clonotype occurred many times. The rearrangement uses TRBV2 and TRBJ1-1, with D unclear. This CDR3 region has 13 residues. Germline V CDR1 and CDR2: SNHLY, FYNNEI. The V and J ends lost 11 bases and 6 bases respectively, with 19 bases between them. The CDR3 here is CAASNRIRAEAFF. For the CDR3, the DNA is TGTGCCGCCAGCAACAGAATAAGGGCTGAAGCTTTCTTT.

The V call is TRBV19, the J call TRBJ2-2; TRBD1 aligns across 8 bases. Unmatched junction bases numbered 10, after V lost 10 bases and J lost 6 bases. The CDR3 is made up of 14 amino acids. The germline V gene has CDR1 LNHDA and CDR2 SQIVND (reference sequence). DNA for the CDR3: TGTGCCACTACGGACAGGGCAAGCCCCGGGGAGCTGTTTTTT. Amino acid sequence: CATTDRASPGELFF.

This clonotype was detected ten times or more. The chain combines TRBV28 with TRBJ1-1, with a tentative D call TRBD1 (6 bases). This CDR3 is 15 amino acids long. Germline CDR1 and CDR2: MDHEN and SYDVKM. Trimming took off 11 bases at V and 3 bases at J, with 22 bases between the two ends. The CDR3 is CASRGPRLVDTEAFF. The CDR3, as DNA: TGTGCCTCCAGGGGCCCTCGACTGGTTGACACTGAAGCTTTCTTT.

This clonotype was seen many times. This chain connects TRBV3-1 to TRBJ2-5, with a tentative D call TRBD2 (6 bases). The germline V and J ends were trimmed by 6 bases and 5 bases, with 16 bases remaining between them. Germline V lookup: CDR1 LGHDT, CDR2 YNNKEL (reference sequence). The CDR3 consists of 14 residues. The CDR3 nucleotides read TGTGCCAGCAGTAAGAACACCGCGGGGGAGACCCAGTACTTC. Translation: CASSKNTAGETQYF.